This T cell receptor (beta chain) was obtained from a study of vaccination effects on CD4 cells after COVID-19. Within the ViraFEST assay, antigen-specific CD4+ T cells underwent expansion with viral peptide pools prior to sequencing. Cultured cells yielded isolated CD4+ T cells after approximately nine days. Vaccination of participants consisted of two doses of either the BNT162b2 or mRNA-1273 vaccine. Germline CDR1 reads LNHDA; CDR2 reads SQIVND (reference sequence). The CDR3 runs to 20 residues. V lost 3 bases and J 4 bases, leaving 28 bases between the germline ends. The method was immunoSEQ multiplex PCR; TCRdb's version includes in-frame clones alone and lacks a portion of them. This sample carries some 22,000 clones, less than 85% of them seen once, and the ten largest clones take less than 9%. Concerning this clone itself: Its antigen is as yet unknown.

The clonotype was recovered from a human donor who received a COVID-19 vaccine. This material consisted of CD4+ T cells from PBMCs cultured with SARS-CoV-2 spike peptides, taken after COVID-19 vaccination. The chain links TRBV19 to TRBJ1-5, with D possibly TRBD1 on 6 matching bases. This chain's CDR3 is CASSIGYQDPGVGRNQPQHF. CDR3 DNA sequence: TGTGCCAGTAGTATTGGGTACCAAGATCCAGGGGTAGGGCGGAATCAGCCCCAGCATTTT. The full variable domain, with the rest looked up from reference TRBV19 and TRBJ1-5, is DGGITQSPKYLFRKEGQNVTLSCEQNLNHDAMYWYRQDPGQGLRLIYYSQIVNDFQKGDIAEGYSVSREKKESFPLTVTSAQKNPTAFYLCASSIGYQDPGVGRNQPQHFGDGTRLSIL.